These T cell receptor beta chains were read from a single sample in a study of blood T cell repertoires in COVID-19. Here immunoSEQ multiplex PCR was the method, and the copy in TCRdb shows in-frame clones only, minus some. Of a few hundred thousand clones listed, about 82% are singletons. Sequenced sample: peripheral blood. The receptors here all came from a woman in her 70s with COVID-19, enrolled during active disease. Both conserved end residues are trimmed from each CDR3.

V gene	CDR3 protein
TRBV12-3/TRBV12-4	ASKPRGRDGYT
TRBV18	ASSPRTGGKAGNTIY
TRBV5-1	ASSDRDPAGDEQF
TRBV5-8	ASSSEFTDTQY
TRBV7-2	ASSFLFLGLRYNEQF
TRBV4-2	ASSQETVDYEQY
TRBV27	ASSPLMTGPLNYGYT
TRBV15	ATSRWGQTQETQY
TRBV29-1	SVQVTGGGTEAF
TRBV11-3	ASSPTYQPGQEEAF
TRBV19	ASSSQPGLSGNTIY
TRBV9	ASSLRAGGSYEQY